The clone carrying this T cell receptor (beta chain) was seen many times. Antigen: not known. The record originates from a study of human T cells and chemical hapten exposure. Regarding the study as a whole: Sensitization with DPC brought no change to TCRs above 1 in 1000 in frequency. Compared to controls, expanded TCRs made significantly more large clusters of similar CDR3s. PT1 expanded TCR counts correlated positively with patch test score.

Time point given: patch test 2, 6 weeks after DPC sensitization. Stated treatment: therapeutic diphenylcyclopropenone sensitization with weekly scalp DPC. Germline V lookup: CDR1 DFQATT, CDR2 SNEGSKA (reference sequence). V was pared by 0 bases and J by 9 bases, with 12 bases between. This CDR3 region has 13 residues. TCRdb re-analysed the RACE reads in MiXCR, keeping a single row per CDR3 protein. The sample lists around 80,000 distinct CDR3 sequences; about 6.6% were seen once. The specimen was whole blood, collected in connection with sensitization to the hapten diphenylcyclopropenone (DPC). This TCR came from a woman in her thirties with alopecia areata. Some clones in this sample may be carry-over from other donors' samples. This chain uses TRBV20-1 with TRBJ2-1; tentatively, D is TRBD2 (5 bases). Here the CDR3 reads CSARDHGGGEQFF. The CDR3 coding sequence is TGCAGTGCTAGAGATCACGGAGGCGGTGAGCAGTTCTTC.